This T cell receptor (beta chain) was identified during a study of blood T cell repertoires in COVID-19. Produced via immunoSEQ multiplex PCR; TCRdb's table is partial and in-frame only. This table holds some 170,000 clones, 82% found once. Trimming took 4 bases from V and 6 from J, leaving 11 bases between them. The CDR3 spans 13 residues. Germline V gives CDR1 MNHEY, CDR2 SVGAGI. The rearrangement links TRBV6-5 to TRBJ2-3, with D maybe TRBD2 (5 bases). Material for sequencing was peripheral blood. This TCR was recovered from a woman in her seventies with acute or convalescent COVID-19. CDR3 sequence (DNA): TGTGCCAGCAGTTTAGCGCTGAGTGATACGCAGTATTTT. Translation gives CASSLALSDTQYF.